Following are 15 T cell receptor beta chains from one sample sequenced in a study of sequential checkpoint blockade in melanoma. Repertoires were generated with immunoSEQ multiplex PCR, while TCRdb's copy carries only in-frame clones and drops some. In the table there are 25,000 to 30,000 clones, 75% to 85% of which are singletons. Treatment defined: randomized to nivolumab then ipilimumab (arm A) or the reverse (arm B). Here the sequenced sample was CD8+ T cells sorted from blood (inferred from file names), taken from a patient given nivolumab and ipilimumab in sequence. The receptors here all came from a human donor with melanoma.

This sequence joins TRBV12-5 and TRBJ2-7; no clear D. Germline lookup yields CDR1 LGHNT and CDR2 FRNRAP. V was pared by 0 bases and J by 4 bases, with 10 bases between. This CDR3 region has 14 residues. The CDR3 reads CASGLVLETYEQYF. CDR3 nucleotide sequence: TGTGCTAGTGGTTTGGTACTCGAGACTTACGAGCAGTACTTC.

This chain uses TRBV6-1 with TRBJ2-7; D is possibly TRBD2 (5 bases). There are 15 residues in the CDR3. V was pared by 4 bases and J by 2 bases, with 15 bases between. Germline V gene sequence: CDR1 MNHNS, CDR2 SASEGT. The CDR3 DNA sequence: TGTGCCAGCAGTGGAGGGTTGGGCAGTGCCTACGAGCAGTACTTC. This gives the protein CASSGGLGSAYEQYF.

CDR3 nucleotide sequence: TGTGCCAGCAGCCAAGGGTCTAGCGAATTCTACGAGCAGTACTTC. Protein: CASSQGSSEFYEQYF. The J gene is TRBJ2-7, the V gene TRBV7-9; tentatively, D is TRBD2 (6 bases). CDR3 length equals 15 residues. Germline lookup yields CDR1 SEHNR and CDR2 FQNEAQ (reference sequence). Trimming took 5 bases from V and 3 from J, leaving 17 bases between them.

This chain links TRBV5-4 with TRBJ1-1; no reliable D call. Trimming removed 5 bases at V and 1 base at J, with 9 bases between. The CDR3 is made up of 13 amino acids. The germline V gene has CDR1 SGHNT and CDR2 YYREEE (reference sequence). CDR3 in DNA: TGTGCCAGCAGTTTACGGGGGAACACTGAAGCTTTCTTT. It specifies CASSLRGNTEAFF.

The rearrangement uses TRBV4-3 and TRBJ1-2; D gene unclear. Germline CDR1 and CDR2: LGHNA and YSLEER. The V end was cut by 4 bases, the J end by 4 bases, with 13 bases between. This CDR3 is built from 14 residues. CDR3 sequence reads: CASSPGGNSYGYTF. Written as DNA, the CDR3 is TGCGCCAGCAGCCCAGGCGGGAACAGCTATGGCTACACCTTC.

CDR3 region: CASSIDRQAGQPQHF. The CDR3 coding sequence is TGTGCCAGTAGTATAGATCGGCAGGCAGGGCAGCCCCAGCATTTT. The chain joins TRBV19 to TRBJ1-5, with D perhaps TRBD1 (5 bases). Trimming shortened V by 0 bases and J by 7 bases, and 13 bases separated the two germline ends. The CDR3 runs 15 residues. The germline gives CDR1 LNHDA, CDR2 SQIVND (reference sequence).

The V gene is TRBV5-8, the J gene TRBJ1-1; D gene ambiguous. Trimming took off 2 bases at V and 4 bases at J, with 9 bases between the two ends. Germline assignment: CDR1 SGHTS and CDR2 YDEGEE. This CDR3 has 13 residues. The DNA for the CDR3 is TGTGCCAGCAGCTTCCGAGCCACCACTGAAGCTTTCTTT. Its translation is CASSFRATTEAFF.

The V call is TRBV10-2, the J call TRBJ1-2; D not resolved. Deletions cut 6 bases from V and 8 bases from J, with 7 bases between. The CDR3 sequence is 10 residues long. Germline assignment: CDR1 WSHSY and CDR2 SAAADI. This chain's CDR3 is CASRGQGYTF. CDR3 DNA: TGCGCCAGCAGGGGCCAAGGCTACACCTTC.

This clone occurred once. The CDR3 nucleotides read TGCGCCAGCAGTTCCTTTGAGGGACCTAGGAGGGGCGAGCAGTACTTC. Its protein product is CASSSFEGPRRGEQYF. The chain joins TRBV4-1 to TRBJ2-7; D might be TRBD2 (6 bases). V gave up 6 bases and J gave up 6 bases, with 24 bases separating them. Per germline, CDR1 MGHRA and CDR2 YSYEKL. This CDR3 contains 16 residues.

The V gene is TRBV4-3, the J gene TRBJ2-1, with 14 bases identical to TRBD2. Trimming removed 3 bases from V and 12 bases from J; junction bases left unmatched: 10. CDR1 and CDR2 (germline): LGHNA, YSLEER. The CDR3 runs 16 residues. The CDR3 DNA reads as TGCGCCAGCAGCCAGTCCCGACTAGCGGGGGGGCCGGGGCAGTTCTTC. Translation: CASSQSRLAGGPGQFF.

This chain links TRBV19 with TRBJ1-1; TRBD1 is a possible D gene (5 bases). This CDR3 has 15 amino acids. From germline, CDR1 is LNHDA and CDR2 SQIVND (reference sequence). Trimming took off 1 base at V and 4 bases at J, with 13 bases between the two ends. The CDR3 loop is CASSIAAGMSTEAFF. CDR3 DNA: TGTGCCAGTAGTATAGCGGCAGGGATGAGCACTGAAGCTTTCTTT.

The CDR3 bases are TGTGCCAGCAGTTACTCAGGACTAGCGGGGCCGGGGACCCAGTACTTC. It specifies CASSYSGLAGPGTQYF. V usage is TRBV6-6 and J usage is TRBJ2-5; 12 nucleotides match TRBD2. CDR1 and CDR2 (germline): MNHNY, SVGAGI (reference sequence). V lost 0 bases, J lost 7 bases, and 6 bases stayed unmatched. CDR3 length: 16 residues.

This clone was found a few times. This sequence joins TRBV5-6 and TRBJ1-5; no firm D call. This CDR3 spans 13 amino acids. Germline V gene data show CDR1 as SGHDT and CDR2 as YYEEEE. V was trimmed by 5 bases and J by 7 bases, leaving 13 bases between them. The CDR3 sequence is CASSPAPGQPQHF. CDR3 nucleotide sequence: TGTGCCAGCAGTCCCGCACCGGGGCAGCCCCAGCATTTT. The full variable domain, in which reference TRBV5-6 and TRBJ1-5 provide the parts outside the CDR3, is DAGVTQSPTHLIKTRGQQVTLRCSPKSGHDTVSWYQQALGQGPQFIFQYYEEEERQRGNFPDRFSGHQFPNYSSELNVNALLLGDSALYLCASSPAPGQPQHFGDGTRLSIL.

V usage is TRBV4-3 and J usage is TRBJ2-7; 8 bases are a match to TRBD1. Looked up from germline, CDR1 is LGHNA and CDR2 is YSLEER. The ends lost 2 bases at V and 3 bases at J; junction bases unmatched: 6. This CDR3 region has 15 residues. The CDR3 spells CASSQRTGPHYEQYF. CDR3 sequence (DNA): TGCGCCAGCAGCCAAAGGACAGGGCCCCACTACGAGCAGTACTTC.

V and J are TRBV9 and TRBJ1-2; D uncertain. CDR1 and CDR2 (germline): SGDLS, YYNGEE. The V and J ends lost 1 base and 2 bases respectively, with 6 bases between them. The CDR3 runs to 13 residues. The CDR3 loop reads CASSVTQNYGYTF. DNA of the CDR3: TGTGCCAGCAGCGTAACACAGAACTATGGCTACACCTTC.